This section outlines one T cell receptor beta chain sequence together with its context. Its antigen remains unidentified. Treatment given: roughly 11-day PBMC culture with coronavirus spike peptide pools or control peptides (ViraFEST assay). Vaccinated healthy people had never been infected with SARS-CoV-2 before, which was shown by negative nucleocapsid antibodies before and after vaccination. This specimen comes from a study of vaccination and CD4 T cells after COVID-19. Cultured CD4+ T-cell DNA underwent Oncomine TCR Beta short-read sequencing. CD4+ T cells were cultured, and genomic DNA was extracted from them. TCRdb re-analysed the PCR reads in MiXCR, keeping a single row per CDR3 protein. The sample lists approximately 19,000 distinct CDR3 sequences; around 80% were seen once. Findings of the study overall: Among reactive clones from convalescent patients, a median roughly 88% appeared only post-vaccination.

The CDR3 runs 16 residues. V lost 3 bases and J lost 0, with 16 bases in between. Looked up from germline, CDR1 is SQVTM and CDR2 is ANQGSEA. The sequence came from a human donor who received a COVID-19 vaccine. V usage is TRBV29-1 and J usage is TRBJ2-3, with D hard to call. Specimen: CD4+ T cells from blood, cultured in vitro, collected after SARS-CoV-2 vaccination. The CDR3 sequence: CSVDDARRSSTDTQYF. CDR3 bases: TGCAGCGTTGATGACGCGCGACGATCTAGCACAGATACGCAGTATTTT.